The 30 T cell receptor beta chains reported below all come from one sample, sequenced in a study of post-analysis software for immune sequencing data. Regarding the study as a whole: TRBV5-6, TRBV5-1 and TRBV20-1 belonged to a set of a handful of TRBV segments that were more frequent in patients than controls.

Their recognized antigens are unknown. Incorporated into the TCR beta cDNA libraries were unique molecular identifiers, which served to reduce PCR and sequencing biases. TCRdb re-called the PCR reads through MiXCR, storing one row per CDR3 protein. The sample holds hundreds of thousands of distinct CDR3 sequences, around 40% seen once. Sequenced sample: blood. These receptors came from a girl under 18 with multiple sclerosis.

The chain employs TRBV5-1 and TRBJ2-7; D is undetermined. Trimming removed 0 bases at V and 7 bases at J, with 17 bases between. This CDR3 contains 15 residues. The germline V gene has CDR1 SGHRS and CDR2 YFSETQ. CDR3: CASSLAETSYNEQYF. CDR3 DNA sequence: TGCGCCAGCAGCTTGGCCGAAACATCCTACAATGAGCAGTACTTC.

The chain links TRBV9 to TRBJ2-1; D is uncertain. CDR1 is SGDLS, CDR2 YYNGEE, per germline. Trimming removed 0 bases from V and 6 bases from J, with 7 bases in between. This CDR3 has 13 amino acids. CDR3: CASSVVGPNEQFF. As DNA, the CDR3 is TGTGCCAGCAGCGTAGTTGGGCCCAATGAGCAGTTCTTC.

The rearrangement uses TRBV7-9 and TRBJ2-6; D not resolved. V lost 5 bases to trimming and J lost 5 bases, with 13 bases between them. CDR1 SEHNR and CDR2 FQNEAQ come from the germline V gene (reference sequence). The CDR3 is 15 amino acids. CDR3 in DNA: TGTGCCAGCAGCCCCGCCGGGTCTCGGGCCAACGTCCTGACTTTC. Its translation: CASSPAGSRANVLTF.

This rearrangement joins TRBV9 to TRBJ2-3, with 9 bases matching TRBD2. The V gene end was trimmed by 6 bases and the J gene end by 2 bases; junction bases not matched to a gene: 7. Germline CDR1 is SGDLS and CDR2 is YYNGEE. CDR3 size: 15 residues. The CDR3 coding sequence is TGTGCCAGCAACACCGGGACTAGCCCCACAGATACGCAGTATTTT. Protein sequence: CASNTGTSPTDTQYF.

This chain connects TRBV5-6 to TRBJ2-7; tentative D call: TRBD2 (6 bases). Trimming left V 4 bases short and J 3 bases short, with 17 bases between. The CDR3 runs to 15 residues. Germline values: CDR1 SGHDT, CDR2 YYEEEE. CDR3 nucleotide sequence: TGTGCCAGCAGCACCACGGGACTTCCCGACTACGAGCAGTACTTC. Its translation: CASSTTGLPDYEQYF.

The chain combines TRBV9 with TRBJ1-2; 9 positions agree with TRBD1. CDR1 is SGDLS and CDR2 is YYNGEE in the germline V gene. J lost 7 bases, V lost 6 bases, and 16 bases had no gene match. The CDR3 has 16 residues. Here the CDR3 reads CASTPSLRGQGFGYTF. The CDR3 DNA sequence: TGTGCCAGCACCCCCTCATTGAGGGGACAGGGATTTGGCTACACCTTC. The full variable domain, rest sourced from reference TRBV9 and TRBJ1-2, is DSGVTQTPKHLITATGQRVTLRCSPRSGDLSVYWYQQSLDQGLQFLIQYYNGEERAKGNILERFSAQQFPDLHSELNLSSLELGDSALYFCASTPSLRGQGFGYTFGSGTRLTVV.

This clonotype was counted between two and nine times. V gene TRBV5-6 combines with J gene TRBJ2-5; TRBD1 aligns across 11 bases. Judging by the DNA end, TRBJ2-7 fits better; the J call may be wrong. The CDR3 sequence is 15 residues long. Germline V gives CDR1 SGHDT, CDR2 YYEEEE. CDR3 DNA: TGTGCCAGCAGCTTTCGGACAGGGGGCGGGTACGAGCAGTACTTC. Translation gives CASSFRTGGGYEQYF.

This clonotype has more than one count but fewer than ten. V gene TRBV10-3 combines with J gene TRBJ2-7; 8 bases are shared with TRBD2. After removal of 4 bases from V and 3 bases from J, the junction contained 8 bases not matched to a gene. Germline CDR1 ENHRY, CDR2 SYGVKD. This CDR3 has 15 amino acids. The CDR3 DNA reads as TGTGCCATCAGTGGATCTCCAGCGGGAGTCTACGAGCAGTACTTC. It translates to CAISGSPAGVYEQYF.

There are a few counts of this clonotype. The V and J genes are TRBV20-1 and TRBJ2-3, with a weak D call TRBD2 (6 bases). Germline V gives CDR1 DFQATT, CDR2 SNEGSKA (reference sequence). This CDR3 has 13 amino acids. The CDR3 region has the DNA TGCAGAGCGGGCACCCGGAGCACAGATACGCAGTATTTT. It encodes CRAGTRSTDTQYF.

There are a few counts of this clonotype. Germline and junction disagree at one end, which may indicate a read error. The rearrangement joins TRBV7-2 to TRBJ2-1; weak D call: TRBD1 (6 bases). This CDR3 is built from 13 residues. From germline, CDR1 is SGHTA and CDR2 FQGNSA. The DNA of the CDR3 is TGTGCCAGCCGCTTACAGGGAGTAAATGAGCAGTTCTTC. Its protein product is CASRLQGVNEQFF.

The rearrangement uses TRBV12-3 or TRBV12-4 and TRBJ2-4; D perhaps matches TRBD1 (5 bases). With 7 bases removed from V and 6 bases from J, the gap between germline ends came to 10 bases. The CDR3 length is 12 residues. CDR3 amino acids: CASKDTGNIQYF. In DNA form, the CDR3 reads TGTGCCAGCAAGGACACGGGAAACATTCAGTACTTC.

The chain joins TRBV7-2 to TRBJ2-7, with 8 bases identical to TRBD1. The V segment lost 9 bases and the J segment 2 bases; nucleotides outside the gene matches: 6. The CDR3 runs to 13 residues. Germline-derived CDR1 and CDR2 are SGHTA and FQGNSA. The CDR3 protein is CASMDRAPYEQYF. Here the CDR3 DNA reads TGTGCCAGTATGGACAGGGCCCCCTACGAGCAGTACTTC.

This clonotype was seen more than once but under ten times. V and J are TRBV7-2 and TRBJ2-7, with a weak D call TRBD1 (5 bases). The germline gives CDR1 SGHTA, CDR2 FQGNSA. The CDR3 contains 13 residues. V lost 4 bases and J lost 9, with 16 bases in between. CDR3 sequence: CASSSVPTALQYF. DNA for the CDR3: TGTGCCAGCAGCTCAGTACCGACAGCGCTGCAGTACTTC.

The V call is TRBV12-3 or TRBV12-4, the J call TRBJ2-1; D possibly uses TRBD1 or TRBD2 (5 bases each). V gave up 4 bases and J gave up 5 bases, with 18 bases separating them. The CDR3 loop spans 16 amino acids. CDR3 amino acids: CASSSLTNGTDNEQFF. CDR3 bases: TGTGCCAGCAGTTCATTGACTAACGGGACCGACAATGAGCAGTTCTTC.

This clonotype has a count of ten or more. V is TRBV29-1 and J is TRBJ2-7; D not resolved. V was clipped by 1 base and J by 4 bases, with 8 bases between them. Germline V gene sequence: CDR1 SQVTM, CDR2 ANQGSEA. There are 12 residues in the CDR3. The CDR3 nucleotides read TGCAGCGTTGAAGGTCCGAGGTACGAGCAGTACTTC. Its protein product is CSVEGPRYEQYF.

This clonotype was counted only a few times. The J gene is TRBJ2-7, the V gene TRBV6-6; TRBD2 matches at 12 bases. The J segment lost 4 bases and the V segment lost 6 bases, leaving 4 bases of the junction unmatched. The V gene's germline CDR1 is MNHNY and CDR2 SVGAGI (reference sequence). The CDR3 loop spans 14 amino acids. The CDR3 loop reads CASSQLAGGYEQYF. The CDR3 DNA follows: TGTGCCAGCAGCCAACTAGCGGGGGGATACGAGCAGTACTTC.

This clonotype was counted a single time. This clone may be a read error of a much larger clone one base away. V is TRBV29-1 and J is TRBJ2-5; no reliable D call. The CDR3 is 13 amino acids. With 4 bases removed from V and 4 bases from J, the gap between germline ends came to 13 bases. The germline CDR1 and CDR2 sequences are SQVTM and ANQGSEA. CDR3 in amino acids: CSVVLRAGETQYF. Written as DNA, the CDR3 is TGCAGCGTTGTTTTACGGGCAGGAGAGACCCAGTACTTC.

This clonotype was seen a few times. V and J are TRBV20-1 and TRBJ2-3; no reliable D call. This CDR3 is built from 11 residues. CDR1 and CDR2 (germline): DFQATT, SNEGSKA (reference sequence). Trimming shortened V by 3 bases and J by 6 bases, and 7 bases separated the two germline ends. The DNA for the CDR3 is TGCAGTGCTAGCCCTCTGGATACGCAGTATTTT. It specifies CSASPLDTQYF.

The rearrangement uses TRBV6-1 and TRBJ2-7; possibly TRBD2 for D (5 bases). With 0 bases removed from V and 1 base from J, the gap between germline ends came to 7 bases. Germline values: CDR1 MNHNS, CDR2 SASEGT. The CDR3 runs to 14 residues. For the CDR3, the DNA is TGTGCCAGCAGTGAAGCTCGGGGTTCCTACGAGCAGTACTTC. It yields the protein CASSEARGSYEQYF.

This clonotype has just a few counts. The V gene is TRBV27, the J gene TRBJ2-7; D call uncertain. This CDR3 is 12 amino acids long. V was trimmed by 5 bases and J by 3 bases, leaving 8 bases between them. CDR1 and CDR2 (germline): MNHEY, SMNVEV (reference sequence). The CDR3 DNA reads as TGTGCCAGCAGTACTCTGGACTACGAGCAGTACTTC. Residues: CASSTLDYEQYF.

This clonotype appeared a few times. This chain links TRBV29-1 with TRBJ1-5, with 10 bases identical to TRBD1. Looked up from germline, CDR1 is SQVTM and CDR2 is ANQGSEA. The CDR3 totals 15 residues. Losses at the gene ends were 1 base for V and 6 bases for J; bases not matched to a gene: 6. CDR3 coding DNA: TGCAGCGTTGAAGTCCCGGGACAGGGGACTCAGCCCCAGCATTTT. Translating it yields CSVEVPGQGTQPQHF. Filled out from reference TRBV29-1 and TRBJ1-5, the complete variable domain reads SAVISQKPSRDICQRGTSLTIQCQVDSQVTMMFWYRQQPGQSLTLIATANQGSEATYESGFVIDKFPISRPNLTFSTLTVSNMSPEDSSIYLCSVEVPGQGTQPQHFGDGTRLSIL.

The gene calls are TRBV27 and TRBJ1-5, with 7 bases identical to TRBD1. Unmatched junction bases numbered 8, after V lost 6 bases and J lost 6 bases. The CDR3 totals 14 residues. Germline CDR1 MNHEY, CDR2 SMNVEV (reference sequence). DNA of the CDR3: TGTGCCAGCAGGGCTAGACAGGGTCTTCAGCCCCAGCATTTT. The encoded protein is CASRARQGLQPQHF.

The V gene is TRBV4-2, the J gene TRBJ2-3, with TRBD2 matching over 11 bases. With V trimmed by 3 bases and J by 11 bases, 13 bases remained unmatched. The CDR3 runs 16 residues. Germline CDR1 is LGHNA and CDR2 is YNFKEQ. CDR3 in amino acids: CASSQVGLAEPTRQYF. The DNA for the CDR3 is TGTGCCAGCAGCCAGGTGGGACTAGCGGAACCCACTAGGCAGTATTTT.

The gene calls are TRBV6-6 and TRBJ1-4, with a possible D match to TRBD1 (6 bases). The length of the CDR3 is 16 residues. Germline V lookup: CDR1 MNHNY, CDR2 SVGAGI (reference sequence). V was trimmed by 6 bases and J by 7 bases, leaving 21 bases between them. The CDR3 DNA reads TGTGCCAGCAGCCAAATGGGCGCAGGGGACGGTGAAAAACTGTTTTTT. This sequence encodes CASSQMGAGDGEKLFF.

Of note for this clonotype: A read error may produce the germline difference seen at one junction end. The chain has TRBV6-5 and TRBJ2-7; D unresolved. This CDR3 has 11 residues. The germline V gene encodes CDR1 MNHEY and CDR2 SVGAGI. The CDR3, as DNA: TGTGCCAGCAGCTACTTAGACGAGCAGTACTTC. Amino acids: CASSYLDEQYF.

This clonotype appeared many times. V usage is TRBV12-3 or TRBV12-4 and J usage is TRBJ2-7, with a tentative D call TRBD2 (6 bases). The CDR3 contains 14 residues. V was trimmed by 6 bases and J by 3 bases, leaving 15 bases between them. CDR3 DNA sequence: TGTGCCAGCAGCTCCGGGCTCGGGGGCTACGAGCAGTACTTC. Translation gives CASSSGLGGYEQYF.

In its sample, this clonotype was seen a few times. V usage is TRBV14 and J usage is TRBJ2-5; no clear D gene. The CDR3 spans 15 residues. CDR1 SGHDN and CDR2 FVKESK come from the germline V gene. V dropped 0 bases and J dropped 5 bases, with 13 bases sitting between them. CDR3 sequence reads: CASSQDEALRETQYF. The CDR3 bases are TGTGCCAGCAGCCAAGATGAGGCTCTCCGGGAGACCCAGTACTTC. The variable domain in full, with the rest retrieved from reference TRBV14 and TRBJ2-5, is EAGVTQFPSHSVIEKGQTVTLRCDPISGHDNLYWYRRVMGKEIKFLLHFVKESKQDESGMPNNRFLAERTGGTYSTLKVQPAELEDSGVYFCASSQDEALRETQYFGPGTRLLVL.

V gene TRBV4-3 combines with J gene TRBJ2-5; D might be TRBD1 (7 bases). The end of the DNA is better explained by TRBJ2-7, so the J call may be wrong. Germline V CDR1 and CDR2: LGHNA, YSLEER. CDR3 size: 15 residues. CDR3 residues: CASSQGTGGGYEQYF. The CDR3 coding sequence is TGCGCCAGCAGCCAAGGGACAGGAGGGGGATACGAGCAGTACTTC.

This clonotype has just one count. The chain recombines TRBV11-3 with TRBJ2-1; 11 bases line up with TRBD2. The CDR3 has 15 residues. The trim removed 3 bases at V and 8 bases at J, leaving 6 bases unmatched. CDR1 and CDR2 from the germline V gene are SGHNT and YENEEA. CDR3 sequence reads: CASSLGSGRVYEQFF. DNA of the CDR3: TGTGCCAGCAGCTTGGGTAGCGGGAGGGTCTATGAGCAGTTCTTC.

The rearrangement joins TRBV7-9 to TRBJ1-1, with D perhaps matching TRBD1 (5 bases). CDR3 length: 15 amino acids. V was clipped by 1 base and J by 1 base, with 10 bases between them. From germline, CDR1 is SEHNR and CDR2 FQNEAQ (reference sequence). For the CDR3, the DNA is TGTGCCAGCAGCTTAGGGGACGGCAGGAACACTGAAGCTTTCTTT. It encodes CASSLGDGRNTEAFF.